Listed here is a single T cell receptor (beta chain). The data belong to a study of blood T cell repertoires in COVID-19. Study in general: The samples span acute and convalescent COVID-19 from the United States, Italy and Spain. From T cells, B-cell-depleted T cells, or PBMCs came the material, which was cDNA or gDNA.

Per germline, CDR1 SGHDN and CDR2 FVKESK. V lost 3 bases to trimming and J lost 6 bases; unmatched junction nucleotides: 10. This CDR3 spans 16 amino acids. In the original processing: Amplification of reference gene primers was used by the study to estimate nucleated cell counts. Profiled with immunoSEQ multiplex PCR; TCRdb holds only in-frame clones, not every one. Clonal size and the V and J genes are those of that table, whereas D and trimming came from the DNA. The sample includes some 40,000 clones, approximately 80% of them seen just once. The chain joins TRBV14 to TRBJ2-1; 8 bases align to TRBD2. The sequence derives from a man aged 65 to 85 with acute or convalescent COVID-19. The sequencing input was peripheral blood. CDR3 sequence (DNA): TGTGCCAGCAGCCACCTTCCGGGACTAGGGGTCAATGAGCAGTTCTTC. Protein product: CASSHLPGLGVNEQFF. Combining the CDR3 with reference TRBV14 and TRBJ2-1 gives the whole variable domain EAGVTQFPSHSVIEKGQTVTLRCDPISGHDNLYWYRRVMGKEIKFLLHFVKESKQDESGMPNNRFLAERTGGTYSTLKVQPAELEDSGVYFCASSHLPGLGVNEQFFGPGTRLTVL.